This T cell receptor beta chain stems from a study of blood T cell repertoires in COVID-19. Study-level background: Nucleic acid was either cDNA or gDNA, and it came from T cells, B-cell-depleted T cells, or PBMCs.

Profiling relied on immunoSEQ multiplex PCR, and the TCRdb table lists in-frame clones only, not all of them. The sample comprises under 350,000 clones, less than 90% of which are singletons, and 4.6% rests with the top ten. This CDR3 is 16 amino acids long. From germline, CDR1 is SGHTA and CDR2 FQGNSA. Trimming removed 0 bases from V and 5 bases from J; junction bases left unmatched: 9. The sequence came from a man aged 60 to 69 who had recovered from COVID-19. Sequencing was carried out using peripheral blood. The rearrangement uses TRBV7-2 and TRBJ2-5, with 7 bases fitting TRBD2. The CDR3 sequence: CASSLAMAGRGETQYF. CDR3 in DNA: TGTGCCAGCAGCTTAGCGATGGCGGGGAGGGGCGAGACCCAGTACTTC.